This TCR beta chain was captured by sequencing in a study of blood T cell repertoires in COVID-19. The ends were cut back, 3 bases at V and 5 bases at J, with 8 bases in the middle. The CDR3 extends over 13 amino acids. Germline loops: CDR1 MNHNS, CDR2 SASEGT. A few counts support this clone. Here immunoSEQ multiplex PCR was the method, and the copy in TCRdb shows in-frame clones only, minus some. The sample comprises around 120,000 clones, 80% to 90% of which are singletons, and 2.1% rests with the top ten. The source is a human donor in a cohort sampled during active COVID-19. The V call is TRBV6-1, the J call TRBJ1-5; no reliable D call. Sequencing was performed on peripheral blood. The CDR3 DNA reads TGTGCCAGCAGTGATGTGGGCTATCAGCCCCAGCATTTT. Encoded protein: CASSDVGYQPQHF.